This T cell receptor (beta chain) was captured by sequencing in a study of OX40 agonist ivuxolimab in advanced cancers. Study-wide results and limits: It was not determined which antigens were specifically recognized by the peripheral T cells that had undergone clonal expansion.

The assay was immunoSEQ multiplex PCR, and TCRdb's table has in-frame clones only and misses some. Of about 43,000 clones in the sample, just over 90% were seen once. The CDR3 loop spans 14 amino acids. Per germline, CDR1 MDHEN and CDR2 SYDVKM. V was trimmed by 3 bases and J by 4 bases, leaving 13 bases between them. This clone is a singleton in its sample. Its target is not known. The V call is TRBV28, the J call TRBJ2-7, with a tentative D call TRBD2 (5 bases). The source is an adult with an advanced solid tumor such as melanoma, head and neck, liver or kidney cancer. The sample consisted of CD4+ or CD8+ T cells sorted from blood, taken in a trial of the OX40 agonist ivuxolimab. In nucleotides, the CDR3 is TGTGCCAGCAGTTTCCGGGGTTCCCCATACGAGCAGTACTTC. Translated, it gives CASSFRGSPYEQYF.